This T cell receptor beta chain was profiled in a study of blood T cell repertoires in COVID-19. Study summary: Donors in the United States, Italy and Spain gave samples during acute or convalescent COVID-19. Sample material is recorded as cDNA or gDNA derived from T cells, B-cell-depleted T cells, or PBMCs.

Per germline, CDR1 WNHNN and CDR2 SYGVQD (reference sequence). This CDR3 contains 14 residues. The V end lost 0 bases, the J end lost 6 bases, and 9 bases lay between the germline ends. In the original workflow: Estimation of nucleated cell counts was performed using reference gene primer amplification. This table comes from immunoSEQ multiplex PCR, and its TCRdb copy is limited to in-frame clones, with some not included. V, J and clone size derive from that table, while D and trimming were established from the DNA sequence. The profile shows hundreds of thousands of clones, approximately 88% of them singletons. Seattle patient enrollment occurred during active infection, with longitudinal follow-up thereafter.

This TCR derives from a woman in her twenties or thirties with COVID-19, enrolled during active disease. Source material: peripheral blood. This chain joins TRBV10-1 and TRBJ2-1; D may be TRBD2 (6 bases). The DNA for the CDR3 is TGCGCCAGCAGTGAGTCAGGAGGGACCAATGAGCAGTTCTTC. It codes for CASSESGGTNEQFF.